The 16 T cell receptor beta chains below were found in one sample sequenced in a study of cytomegalovirus exposure and HLA in healthy donors. Vbeta (60) and Jbeta (13) primers were used in the PCR. Method: immunoSEQ multiplex PCR; TCRdb's copy keeps in-frame clones and lacks some. This table has about 90,000 clones, 80% to 90% appearing once. Sequenced input: PBMCs. These receptor sequences come from a man aged 18 to 30 in good health and CMV-seronegative.

The rearrangement links TRBV6-1 to TRBJ1-1; D gene unclear. There are 14 residues in the CDR3. V shed 6 bases and J shed 5 bases, with 16 bases lying between them. CDR1 MNHNS and CDR2 SASEGT come from the germline V gene. CDR3 sequence: CASSRGESQTEAFF. CDR3 nucleotides: TGTGCCAGCAGCCGGGGAGAGAGTCAAACTGAAGCTTTCTTT.

The genes are TRBV27 and TRBJ1-5; D gene unclear. Trimming took off 5 bases at V and 4 bases at J, with 9 bases between the two ends. Germline CDR1 and CDR2: MNHEY and SMNVEV (reference sequence). The CDR3 runs 13 residues. The chain's CDR3 is CASSLTPNQPQHF. CDR3 nucleotides: TGTGCCAGCAGTCTAACCCCGAATCAGCCCCAGCATTTT.

V gene TRBV18 combines with J gene TRBJ2-7; maybe TRBD2 (5 bases). Deletions cut 3 bases from V and 3 bases from J, with 15 bases between. Germline CDR1 KGHSH, CDR2 LQKENI. The CDR3 runs 15 residues. CDR3 coding DNA: TGTGCCAGCTCACCTACCTTGGGAGTATACTACGAGCAGTACTTC. It translates to CASSPTLGVYYEQYF.

This chain joins TRBV7-9 and TRBJ2-1, with 13 bases fitting TRBD2. The CDR3 spans 18 residues. Germline trimming cut 3 bases from V and 8 bases from J; bases unmatched to any gene: 13. Germline V gives CDR1 SEHNR, CDR2 FQNEAQ (reference sequence). The CDR3 is CASSFTTATSGRYDEQFF. CDR3 sequence (DNA): TGTGCCAGCAGCTTCACAACCGCGACTAGCGGGAGGTACGATGAGCAGTTCTTC.

CDR3 region: CASSLEDFRTDTQYF. The CDR3 bases are TGCGCCAGCAGCTTGGAAGACTTTCGCACAGATACGCAGTATTTT. The rearrangement uses TRBV5-1 and TRBJ2-3; unclear D gene. Germline V lookup: CDR1 SGHRS, CDR2 YFSETQ. The CDR3 contains 15 residues. V dropped 0 bases and J dropped 1 base, with 9 bases sitting between them.

J is TRBJ2-1 and V is TRBV7-2, with 10 bases identical to TRBD2. Per the germline V gene, CDR1 is SGHTA and CDR2 is FQGNSA. V lost 1 base and J lost 4; bases outside the gene matches: 7. The length of the CDR3 is 17 residues. CDR3 protein: CASSLELAGLLYNEQFF. The CDR3 bases are TGTGCCAGCAGCTTAGAACTAGCGGGACTTTTGTACAATGAGCAGTTCTTC.

V gene TRBV5-1 combines with J gene TRBJ2-1, with 13 bases that match TRBD2. The CDR3 consists of 19 residues. V was pared by 2 bases and J by 4 bases, with 12 bases of the junction left unmatched. CDR1 is SGHRS and CDR2 is YFSETQ in the germline V gene. This chain's CDR3 is CASSFAGTRGLAGYNEQFF. In DNA, the CDR3 is TGCGCCAGCAGCTTTGCCGGGACACGGGGACTAGCGGGGTACAATGAGCAGTTCTTC.

The chain links TRBV7-8 to TRBJ1-1; D perhaps matches TRBD1 (5 bases). This CDR3 region has 14 residues. V dropped 4 bases and J dropped 4 bases, with 13 bases sitting between them. CDR1 and CDR2 from the germline V gene are SGHVS and FQNEAQ. DNA of the CDR3: TGTGCCAGCAGCTCCCTTAGGGGTGGCACTGAAGCTTTCTTT. It specifies CASSSLRGGTEAFF.

The chain couples TRBV5-4 to TRBJ2-3; 10 bases are shared with TRBD2. V dropped 6 bases and J dropped 1; count of bases not matched to a gene: 8. The CDR3 covers 16 residues. Germline CDR1 is SGHNT and CDR2 is YYREEE (reference sequence). The CDR3 spells CASKRGAGGGTDTQYF. CDR3 DNA sequence: TGTGCCAGCAAGAGAGGAGCGGGGGGGGGCACAGATACGCAGTATTTT. Complete variable domain (other parts from reference TRBV5-4 and TRBJ2-3): ETGVTQSPTHLIKTRGQQVTLRCSSQSGHNTVSWYQQALGQGPQFIFQYYREEENGRGNFPPRFSGLQFPNYSSELNVNALELDDSALYLCASKRGAGGGTDTQYFGPGTRLTVL.

The chain uses TRBV2 and TRBJ2-3, with D possibly TRBD1 on 7 matching bases. There are 13 residues in the CDR3. Per germline, CDR1 SNHLY and CDR2 FYNNEI. Trimming stripped 8 bases from V and 5 bases from J, with 14 bases between. Here the CDR3 DNA reads TGTGCCAGCCTCGCCAGGGGGGAAGATACGCAGTATTTT. Protein: CASLARGEDTQYF.

The genes are TRBV7-9 and TRBJ2-5; 9 bases map to TRBD2. Losses at the gene ends were 1 base for V and 1 base for J; bases not matched to a gene: 4. This CDR3 has 16 residues. Germline CDR1 SEHNR, CDR2 FQNEAQ (reference sequence). CDR3 DNA sequence: TGTGCCAGCAGCTTAGGCCCAGCGGGAGGCCAAGAGACCCAGTACTTC. As protein: CASSLGPAGGQETQYF.

The V call is TRBV19, the J call TRBJ2-7; 11 nucleotides agree with TRBD2. Germline trimming cut 5 bases from V and 2 bases from J; bases unmatched to any gene: 8. CDR3 length equals 16 residues. Per germline, CDR1 LNHDA and CDR2 SQIVND (reference sequence). CDR3 nucleotide sequence: TGTGCCAGTAGTTCTCTGACTAGCGGGGCAGCCTACGAGCAGTACTTC. Its protein product is CASSSLTSGAAYEQYF.

CDR3 in amino acids: CASSLLSTGELFF. CDR3 in DNA: TGTGCCAGCAGCTTGCTGAGCACCGGGGAGCTGTTTTTT. V and J are TRBV11-2 and TRBJ2-2; D is unresolved. Germline CDR1 and CDR2: SGHAT and FQNNGV. This CDR3 region has 13 residues. V was cut by 3 bases and J by 4 bases, with 6 bases left in between.

Points on this clone: This CDR3 is also generated by other DNA sequences in the sample. The chain has TRBV19 and TRBJ2-7; 7 nucleotides agree with TRBD1. The germline V gene has CDR1 LNHDA and CDR2 SQIVND (reference sequence). The ends lost 9 bases at V and 3 bases at J; junction bases unmatched: 2. This CDR3 spans 11 amino acids. The CDR3 sequence is CASRQGYEQYF. For the CDR3, the DNA is TGTGCCAGCAGACAGGGCTACGAGCAGTACTTC.

The gene calls are TRBV19 and TRBJ2-1, with D perhaps matching TRBD2 (5 bases). The V gene lost 3 bases and the J gene lost 7 bases, with 16 bases spanning the gap. The germline CDR1 and CDR2 sequences are LNHDA and SQIVND (reference sequence). This CDR3 has 15 residues. The CDR3 loop is CASSMLRGRRNEQFF. The CDR3 DNA sequence: TGTGCCAGTAGTATGCTCAGAGGACGGAGGAATGAGCAGTTCTTC. Full variable domain (missing parts from reference TRBV19 and TRBJ2-1): DGGITQSPKYLFRKEGQNVTLSCEQNLNHDAMYWYRQDPGQGLRLIYYSQIVNDFQKGDIAEGYSVSREKKESFPLTVTSAQKNPTAFYLCASSMLRGRRNEQFFGPGTRLTVL.

The V and J genes are TRBV6-6 and TRBJ2-7; 10 bases map to TRBD1. Germline CDR1 MNHNY, CDR2 SVGAGI (reference sequence). This CDR3 has 15 amino acids. J was trimmed by 2 bases and V by 5 bases; bases with no gene match: 6. The CDR3 region is CASSNRDRGAYEQYF. The CDR3 nucleotides are TGTGCCAGCAGTAACCGGGACAGGGGTGCCTACGAGCAGTACTTC.